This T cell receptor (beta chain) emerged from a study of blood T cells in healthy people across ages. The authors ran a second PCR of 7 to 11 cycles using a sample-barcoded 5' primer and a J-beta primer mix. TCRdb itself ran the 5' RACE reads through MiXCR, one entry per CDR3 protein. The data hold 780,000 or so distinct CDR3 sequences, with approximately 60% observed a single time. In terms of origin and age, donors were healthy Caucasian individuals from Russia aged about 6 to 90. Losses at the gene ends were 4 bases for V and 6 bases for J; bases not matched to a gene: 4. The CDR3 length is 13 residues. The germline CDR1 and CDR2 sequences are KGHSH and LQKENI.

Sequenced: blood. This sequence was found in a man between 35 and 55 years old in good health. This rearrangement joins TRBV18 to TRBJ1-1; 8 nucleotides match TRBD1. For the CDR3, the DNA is TGTGCCAGCTCACTATCAGGGGGCTCTGAAGCTTTCTTT. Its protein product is CASSLSGGSEAFF. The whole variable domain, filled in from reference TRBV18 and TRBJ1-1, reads NAGVMQNPRHLVRRRGQEARLRCSPMKGHSHVYWYRQLPEEGLKFMVYLQKENIIDESGMPKERFSAEFPKEGPSILRIQQVVRGDSAAYFCASSLSGGSEAFFGQGTRLTVV.